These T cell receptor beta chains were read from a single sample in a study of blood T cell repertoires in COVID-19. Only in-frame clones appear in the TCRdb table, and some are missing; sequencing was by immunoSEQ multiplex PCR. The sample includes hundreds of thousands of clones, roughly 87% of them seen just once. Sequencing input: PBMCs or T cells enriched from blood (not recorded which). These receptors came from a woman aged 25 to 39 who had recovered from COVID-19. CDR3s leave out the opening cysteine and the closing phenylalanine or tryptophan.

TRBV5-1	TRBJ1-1	ASSFRPGQGNTEAF
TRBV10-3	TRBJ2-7	AISETGGAFSEQY
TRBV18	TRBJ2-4	ASSPSPGQGNIQY
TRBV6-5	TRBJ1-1	ASSIDRKAF
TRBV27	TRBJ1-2	ASSFTRTGKNGYT
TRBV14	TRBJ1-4	ASSRQGATNEKLF
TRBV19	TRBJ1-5	ASSGRDRGFNQPQH
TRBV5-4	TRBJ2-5	ASSDPSGAQETQY
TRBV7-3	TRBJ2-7	ASSRSGTGSGHEQY
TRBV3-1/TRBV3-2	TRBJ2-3	ASSQSPGASADTQY
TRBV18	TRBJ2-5	ASSPEETQY
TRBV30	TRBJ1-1	AWKWGVVGTEAF
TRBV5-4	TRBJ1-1	ASSSGTGIRNTEAF
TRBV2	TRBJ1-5	ASSERGGNQPQH
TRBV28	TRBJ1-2	ASRYTGGRYGYT
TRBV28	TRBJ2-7	ASSRGDGSWEQY
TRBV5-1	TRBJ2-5	ASSQSSGGQETQY
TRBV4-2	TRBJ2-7	ASSLSAAGGTYEQY
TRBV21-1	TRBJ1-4	ASSKVGGQRNEKLF
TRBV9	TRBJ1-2	ASSVALGQNYGYT
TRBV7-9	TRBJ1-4	ASSPRDAEKLF
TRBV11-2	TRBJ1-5	ASSLGTGGPQPQH
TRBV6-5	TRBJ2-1	ASRVLALSYNEQF
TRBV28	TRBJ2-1	ASRQTGYEQF
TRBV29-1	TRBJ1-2	SVLLAGSHGYT
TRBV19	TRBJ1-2	ASSIMGQGNYGYT
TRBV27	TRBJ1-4	ASSLVGTGSGEKLF
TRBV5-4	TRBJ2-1	ASSPGRASTYNEQF
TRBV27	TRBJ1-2	ASSLLGTTSYYGYT
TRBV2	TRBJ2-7	ASKTGRSYEQY
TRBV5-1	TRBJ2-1	ASSGGSPSNEQF
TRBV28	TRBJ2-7	ASRLGTHEQY
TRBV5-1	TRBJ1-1	ASSSRVNTEAF
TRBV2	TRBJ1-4	ASRLVEKLF
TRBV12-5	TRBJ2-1	ASGLGDEQF
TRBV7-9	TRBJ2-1	ASSFTGFDEQF
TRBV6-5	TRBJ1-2	ASSTSRDSYGYT
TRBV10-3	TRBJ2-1	ATKPGLADYNEQF
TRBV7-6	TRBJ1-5	ASSLDPDQPQH
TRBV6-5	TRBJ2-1	ASRSGGDEQF
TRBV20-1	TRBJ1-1	SATRVAAF
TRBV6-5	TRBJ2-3	ASTRTGGDSNTQY
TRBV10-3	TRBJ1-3	AISDFSGNTIY
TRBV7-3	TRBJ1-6	ASSLQGADSPLH
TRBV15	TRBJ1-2	ATGPRAGGMISDYT
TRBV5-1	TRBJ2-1	ASRPDNNEQF
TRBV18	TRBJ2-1	ASSPPSPDNEQF